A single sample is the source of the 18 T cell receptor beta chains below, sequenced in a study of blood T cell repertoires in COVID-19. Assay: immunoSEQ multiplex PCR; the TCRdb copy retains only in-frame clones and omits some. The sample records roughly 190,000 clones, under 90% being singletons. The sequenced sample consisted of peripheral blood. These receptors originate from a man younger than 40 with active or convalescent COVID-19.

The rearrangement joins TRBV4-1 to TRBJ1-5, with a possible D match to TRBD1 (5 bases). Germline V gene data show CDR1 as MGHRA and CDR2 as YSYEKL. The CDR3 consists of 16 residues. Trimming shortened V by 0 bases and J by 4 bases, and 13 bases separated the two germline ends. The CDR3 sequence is CASSQEGRAGNQPQHF. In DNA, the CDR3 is TGCGCCAGCAGCCAAGAAGGCAGGGCAGGTAATCAGCCCCAGCATTTT.

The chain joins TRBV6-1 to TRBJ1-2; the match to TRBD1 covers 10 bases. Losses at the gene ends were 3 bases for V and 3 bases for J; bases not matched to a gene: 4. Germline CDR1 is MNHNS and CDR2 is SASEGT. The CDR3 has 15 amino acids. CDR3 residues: CASSDRTGGYYGYTF. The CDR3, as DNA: TGTGCCAGCAGTGATCGGACAGGGGGGTACTATGGCTACACCTTC.

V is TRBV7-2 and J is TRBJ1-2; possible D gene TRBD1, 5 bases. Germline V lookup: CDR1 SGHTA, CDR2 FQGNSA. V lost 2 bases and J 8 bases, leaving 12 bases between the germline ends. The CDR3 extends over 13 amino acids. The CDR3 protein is CASSLRGRVGYTF. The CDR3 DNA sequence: TGTGCCAGCAGCTTAAGGGGTCGGGTAGGCTACACCTTC.

The CDR3 nucleotides read TGTGCCAGCAGCTTAGTGGGTCCGGGGCAGGGGCACACCGGGGAGCTGTTTTTT. It translates to CASSLVGPGQGHTGELFF. V gene TRBV7-2 combines with J gene TRBJ2-2; D may be TRBD1 (6 bases). CDR1 is SGHTA, CDR2 FQGNSA, per germline. V was shortened by 1 base and J by 3 bases, with 18 bases between the two germline ends. The CDR3 spans 18 residues.

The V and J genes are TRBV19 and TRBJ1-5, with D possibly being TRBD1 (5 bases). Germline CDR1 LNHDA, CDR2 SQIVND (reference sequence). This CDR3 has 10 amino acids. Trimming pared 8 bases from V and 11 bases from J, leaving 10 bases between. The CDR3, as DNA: TGTGCCAGTGCAGGGAAGGCCCAGCATTTT. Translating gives CASAGKAQHF.

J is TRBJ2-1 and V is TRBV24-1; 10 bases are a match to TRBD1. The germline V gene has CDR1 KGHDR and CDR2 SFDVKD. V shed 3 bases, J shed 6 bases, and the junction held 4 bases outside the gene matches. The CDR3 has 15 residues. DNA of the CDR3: TGTGCCACCAGTGATCCCGGGACAGGGGCCAATGAGCAGTTCTTC. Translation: CATSDPGTGANEQFF.

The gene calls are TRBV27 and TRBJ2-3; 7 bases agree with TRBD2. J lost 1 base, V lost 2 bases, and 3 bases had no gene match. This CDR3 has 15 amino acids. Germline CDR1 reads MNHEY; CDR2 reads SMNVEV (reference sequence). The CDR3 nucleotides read TGTGCCAGCAGTTTAGGGGGGGGACGCACAGATACGCAGTATTTT. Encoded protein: CASSLGGGRTDTQYF.

The CDR3 DNA sequence: TGCGCCAGCAGCCAAGACTACAACAGGGTAACCAAAAACATTCAGTACTTC. Its protein product is CASSQDYNRVTKNIQYF. The chain is built from TRBV4-1 and TRBJ2-4, with a possible D match to TRBD1 (6 bases). This CDR3 contains 17 residues. Per the germline V gene, CDR1 is MGHRA and CDR2 is YSYEKL. Trimming left V 0 bases short and J 2 bases short, with 14 bases between.

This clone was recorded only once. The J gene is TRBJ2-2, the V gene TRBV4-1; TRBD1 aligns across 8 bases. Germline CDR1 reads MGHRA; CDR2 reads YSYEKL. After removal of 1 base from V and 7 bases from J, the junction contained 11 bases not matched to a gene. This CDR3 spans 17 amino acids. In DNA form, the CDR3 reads TGCGCCAGCAGCCAAGTGTGGCACAGGGGGGAAAACGGGGAGCTGTTTTTT. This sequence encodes CASSQVWHRGENGELFF.

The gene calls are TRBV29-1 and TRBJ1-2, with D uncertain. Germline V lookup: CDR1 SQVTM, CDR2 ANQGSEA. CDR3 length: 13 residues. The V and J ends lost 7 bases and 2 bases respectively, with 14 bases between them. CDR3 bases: TGCAGCGCTAGGACTGGGGAAAACTATGGCTACACCTTC. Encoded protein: CSARTGENYGYTF.

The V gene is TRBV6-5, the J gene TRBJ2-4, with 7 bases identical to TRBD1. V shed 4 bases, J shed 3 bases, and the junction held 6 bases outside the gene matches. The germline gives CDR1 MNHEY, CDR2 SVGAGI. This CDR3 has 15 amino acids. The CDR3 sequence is CASSSLTGDKNIQYF. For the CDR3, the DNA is TGTGCCAGCAGTTCCTTAACAGGGGACAAAAACATTCAGTACTTC.

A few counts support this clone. The CDR3 loop reads CASSSPPAQGASEAFF. In nucleotides, the CDR3 is TGTGCCAGCAGCTCCCCCCCCGCGCAGGGGGCGTCTGAAGCTTTCTTT. The chain carries TRBV13 and TRBJ1-1; 8 bases fit TRBD1. This CDR3 has 16 amino acids. From germline, CDR1 is PRHDT and CDR2 FYEKMQ (reference sequence). Trimming at V came to 4 bases and at J to 6 bases, leaving 13 bases not matched to a gene.

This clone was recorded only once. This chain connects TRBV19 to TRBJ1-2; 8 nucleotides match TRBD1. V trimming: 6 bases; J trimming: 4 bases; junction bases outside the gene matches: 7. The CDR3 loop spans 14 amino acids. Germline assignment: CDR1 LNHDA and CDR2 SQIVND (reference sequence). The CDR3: CASRPKTGVYGYTF. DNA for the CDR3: TGTGCCAGTAGGCCAAAGACAGGGGTCTATGGCTACACCTTC.

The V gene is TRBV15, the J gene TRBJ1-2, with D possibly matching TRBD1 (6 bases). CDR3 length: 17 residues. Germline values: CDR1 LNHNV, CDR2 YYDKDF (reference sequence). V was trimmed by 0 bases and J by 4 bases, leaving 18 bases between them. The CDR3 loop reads CATSRDYVTGPLYGYTF. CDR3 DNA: TGTGCCACCAGCAGAGACTACGTGACAGGCCCACTCTATGGCTACACCTTC. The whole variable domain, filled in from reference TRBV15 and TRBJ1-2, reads DAMVIQNPRYQVTQFGKPVTLSCSQTLNHNVMYWYQQKSSQAPKLLFHYYDKDFNNEADTPDNFQSRRPNTSFCFLDIRSPGLGDTAMYLCATSRDYVTGPLYGYTFGSGTRLTVV.

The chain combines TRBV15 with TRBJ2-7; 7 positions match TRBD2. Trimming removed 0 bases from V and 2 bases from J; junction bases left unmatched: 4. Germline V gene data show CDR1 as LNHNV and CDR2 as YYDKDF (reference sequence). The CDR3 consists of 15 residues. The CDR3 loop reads CATSREGGAPYEQYF. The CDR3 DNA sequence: TGTGCCACCAGCAGAGAGGGAGGGGCCCCCTACGAGCAGTACTTC.

CDR3 DNA sequence: TGCAGCGTTGAGGGGACAGGGGGAGAGCAGTACGTC. Its translation is CSVEGTGGEQYV. V gene TRBV29-1 combines with J gene TRBJ2-7; 11 bases map to TRBD1. The germline V gene has CDR1 SQVTM and CDR2 ANQGSEA. This CDR3 has 12 amino acids. V shed 3 bases and J 7 bases; nucleotides not matched to a gene: 2.

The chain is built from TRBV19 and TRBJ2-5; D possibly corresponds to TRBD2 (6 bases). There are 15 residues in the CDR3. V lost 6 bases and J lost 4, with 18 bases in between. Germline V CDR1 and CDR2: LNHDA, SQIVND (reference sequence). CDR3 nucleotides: TGTGCCAGTAGCCGGGACTCCGGAACACCAGAGACCCAGTACTTC. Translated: CASSRDSGTPETQYF.

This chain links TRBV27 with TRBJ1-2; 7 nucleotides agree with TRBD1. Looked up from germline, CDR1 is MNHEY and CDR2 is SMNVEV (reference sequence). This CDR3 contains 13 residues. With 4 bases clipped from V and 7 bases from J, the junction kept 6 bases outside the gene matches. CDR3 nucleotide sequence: TGTGCCAGCAGTTGGGGGCAGGGGGGTGGCTACACCTTC. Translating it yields CASSWGQGGGYTF.